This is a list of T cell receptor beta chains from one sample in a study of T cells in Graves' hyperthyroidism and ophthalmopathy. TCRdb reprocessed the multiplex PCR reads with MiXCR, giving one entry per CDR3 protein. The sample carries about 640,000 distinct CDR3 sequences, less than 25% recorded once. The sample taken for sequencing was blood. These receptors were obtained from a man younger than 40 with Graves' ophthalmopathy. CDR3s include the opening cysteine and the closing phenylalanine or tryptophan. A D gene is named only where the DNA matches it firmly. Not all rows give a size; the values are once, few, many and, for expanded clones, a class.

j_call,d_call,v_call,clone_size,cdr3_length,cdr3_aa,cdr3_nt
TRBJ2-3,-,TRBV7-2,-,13,CASSLGAVDTQYF,TGTGCCAGCAGCTTGGGAGCCGTCGATACGCAGTATTTT
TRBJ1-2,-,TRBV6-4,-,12,CASSDDVGGYTF,TGTGCCAGCAGTGACGACGTGGGCGGCTACACCTTC
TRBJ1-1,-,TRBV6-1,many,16,CASSESPHVTNTEAFF,TGTGCCAGCAGTGAGAGCCCCCATGTAACGAACACTGAAGCTTTCTTT
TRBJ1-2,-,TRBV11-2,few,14,CASSLDSAHYGYTF,TGTGCCAGCAGCCTAGACAGCGCGCACTATGGCTACACCTTC
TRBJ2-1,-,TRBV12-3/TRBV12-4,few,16,CASIQQGLSSYNEQFF,TGTGCCAGCATACAACAGGGCCTCAGCTCCTACAATGAGCAGTTCTTC
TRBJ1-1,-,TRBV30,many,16,CAWSDPSGTRLGEAFF,TGTGCCTGGAGTGATCCTTCCGGGACACGCTTAGGTGAAGCTTTCTTT
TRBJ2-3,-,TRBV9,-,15,CASSPDGGLEDTQYF,TGTGCCAGCAGCCCCGATGGAGGGTTGGAAGATACGCAGTATTTT
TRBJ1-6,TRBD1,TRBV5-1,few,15,CASSLAGQGESPLHF,TGCGCCAGCAGCTTGGCGGGACAGGGCGAGTCACCCCTCCACTTT
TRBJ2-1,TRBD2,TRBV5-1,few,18,CASSLIGTSGRGYNEQFF,TGCGCCAGCAGCCTAATAGGGACTAGCGGGAGGGGCTACAATGAGCAGTTCTTC
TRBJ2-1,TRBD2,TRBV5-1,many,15,CASSQLAGDPNEQFF,TGCGCCAGCAGCCAACTAGCGGGAGATCCCAATGAGCAGTTCTTC
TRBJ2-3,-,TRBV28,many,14,CASSQNGVTDTQYF,TGTGCCAGCAGTCAAAACGGAGTCACAGATACGCAGTATTTT
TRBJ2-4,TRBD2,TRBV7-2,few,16,CASSLSAGGLKNIQYF,TGTGCCAGCAGCCTATCGGCGGGGGGCCTCAAAAACATTCAGTACTTC
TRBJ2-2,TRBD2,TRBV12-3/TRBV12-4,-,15,CASRPSGRGTGELFF,TGTGCCAGCAGACCCTCCGGGAGGGGCACCGGGGAGCTGTTTTTT
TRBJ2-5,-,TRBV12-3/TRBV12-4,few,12,CASSKGGETQYF,TGTGCCAGCAGTAAAGGCGGAGAGACCCAGTACTTC
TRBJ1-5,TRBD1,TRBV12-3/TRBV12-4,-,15,CASSSGQGSHQPQHF,TGTGCCAGCAGTTCAGGACAGGGGTCACATCAGCCCCAGCATTTT
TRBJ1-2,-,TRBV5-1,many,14,CASSPRGGNYGYTF,TGCGCCAGCAGCCCGCGGGGGGGGAACTATGGCTACACCTTC
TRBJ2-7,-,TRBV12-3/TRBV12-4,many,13,CASSFRRAYEQYF,TGTGCCAGCAGTTTTCGCCGCGCGTACGAGCAGTACTTC
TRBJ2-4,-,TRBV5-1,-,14,CASSVAGAKNIQYF,TGCGCCAGCAGCGTAGCCGGGGCGAAAAACATTCAGTACTTC
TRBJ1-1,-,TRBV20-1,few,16,CSAGAPPGPSNTEAFF,TGCAGTGCTGGAGCCCCCCCCGGACCGTCGAACACTGAAGCTTTCTTT
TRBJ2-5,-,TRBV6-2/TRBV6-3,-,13,CASRTINEETQYF,TGTGCCAGCCGGACTATAAATGAAGAGACCCAGTACTTC
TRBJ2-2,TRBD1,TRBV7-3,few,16,CASSPRQGVRTGELFF,TGTGCCAGCAGCCCTCGACAGGGGGTGCGCACCGGGGAGCTGTTTTTT
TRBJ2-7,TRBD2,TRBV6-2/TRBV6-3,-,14,CASSRLGLTYEQYF,TGTGCCAGCAGTCGACTGGGACTAACCTACGAGCAGTACTTC
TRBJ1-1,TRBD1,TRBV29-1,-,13,CSVSTGGNAEAFF,TGCAGCGTTTCGACAGGGGGCAACGCTGAAGCTTTCTTT
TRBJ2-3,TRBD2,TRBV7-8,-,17,CASSLVFLAGEADTQYF,TGTGCCAGCAGCTTAGTTTTCCTAGCGGGAGAAGCAGATACGCAGTATTTT
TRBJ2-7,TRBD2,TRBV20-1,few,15,CSARDPRREGHEQYF,TGCAGTGCTAGAGACCCCAGGCGGGAGGGCCACGAGCAGTACTTC
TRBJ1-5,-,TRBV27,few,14,CASGDNRSNQPQHF,TGTGCCAGCGGCGATAACAGGAGCAATCAGCCCCAGCATTTT
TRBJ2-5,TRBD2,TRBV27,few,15,CASSPSGRVRETQYF,TGTGCCAGCAGCCCTAGCGGGAGGGTTAGAGAGACCCAGTACTTC
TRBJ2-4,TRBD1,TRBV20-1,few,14,CSVPSGQGQNIQYF,TGCAGTGTTCCCTCCGGACAGGGCCAAAACATTCAGTACTTC
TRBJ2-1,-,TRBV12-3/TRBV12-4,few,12,CASSLFYNEQFF,TGTGCCAGTTCACTGTTCTACAATGAGCAGTTCTTC
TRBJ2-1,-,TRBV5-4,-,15,CASSPSQDTYNEQFF,TGTGCCAGCAGCCCGTCCCAAGACACGTACAATGAGCAGTTCTTC